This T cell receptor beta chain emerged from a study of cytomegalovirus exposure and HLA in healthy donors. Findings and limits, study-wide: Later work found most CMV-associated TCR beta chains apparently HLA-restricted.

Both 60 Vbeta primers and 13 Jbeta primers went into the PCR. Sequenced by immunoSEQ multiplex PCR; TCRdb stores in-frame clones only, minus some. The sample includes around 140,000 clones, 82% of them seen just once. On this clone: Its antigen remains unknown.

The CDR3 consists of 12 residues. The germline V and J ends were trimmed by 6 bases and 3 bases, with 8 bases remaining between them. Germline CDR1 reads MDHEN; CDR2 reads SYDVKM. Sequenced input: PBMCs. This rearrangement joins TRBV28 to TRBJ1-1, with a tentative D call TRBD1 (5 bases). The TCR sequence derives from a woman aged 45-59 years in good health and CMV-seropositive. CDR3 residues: CASRGGDTEAFF. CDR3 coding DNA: TGTGCCAGCAGGGGGGGGGACACTGAAGCTTTCTTT.